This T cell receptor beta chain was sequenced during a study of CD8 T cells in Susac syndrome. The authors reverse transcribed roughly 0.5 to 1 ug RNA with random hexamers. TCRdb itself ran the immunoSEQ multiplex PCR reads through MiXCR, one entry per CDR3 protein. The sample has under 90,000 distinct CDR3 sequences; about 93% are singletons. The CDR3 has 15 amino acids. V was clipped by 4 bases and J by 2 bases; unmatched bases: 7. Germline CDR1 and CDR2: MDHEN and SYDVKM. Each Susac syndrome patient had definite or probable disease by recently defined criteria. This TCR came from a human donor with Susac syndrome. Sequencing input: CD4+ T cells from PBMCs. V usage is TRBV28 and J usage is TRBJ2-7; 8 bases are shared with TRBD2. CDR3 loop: CASSWRTSRPYEQYF. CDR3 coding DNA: TGTGCCAGCAGTTGGCGGACTAGCAGACCCTACGAGCAGTACTTC. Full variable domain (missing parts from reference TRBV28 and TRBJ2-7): DVKVTQSSRYLVKRTGEKVFLECVQDMDHENMFWYRQDPGLGLRLIYFSYDVKMKEKGDIPEGYSVSREKKERFSLILESASTNQTSMYLCASSWRTSRPYEQYFGPGTRLTVT.